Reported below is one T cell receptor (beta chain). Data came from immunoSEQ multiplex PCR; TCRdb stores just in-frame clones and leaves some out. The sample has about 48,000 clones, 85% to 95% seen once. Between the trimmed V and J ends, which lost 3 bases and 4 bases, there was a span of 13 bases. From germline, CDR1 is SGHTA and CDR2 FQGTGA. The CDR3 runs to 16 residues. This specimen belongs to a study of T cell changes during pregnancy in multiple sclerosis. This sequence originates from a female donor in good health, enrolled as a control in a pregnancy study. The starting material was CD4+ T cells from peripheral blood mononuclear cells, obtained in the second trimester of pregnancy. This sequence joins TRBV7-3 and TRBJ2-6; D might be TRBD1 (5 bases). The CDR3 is CASSFLGASGANVLTF. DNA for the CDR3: TGTGCCAGCAGCTTTCTAGGGGCTTCCGGGGCCAACGTCCTGACTTTC. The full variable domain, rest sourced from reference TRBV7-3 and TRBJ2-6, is GAGVSQTPSNKVTEKGKYVELRCDPISGHTALYWYRQSLGQGPEFLIYFQGTGAADDSGLPNDRFFAVRPEGSVSTLKIQRTERGDSAVYLCASSFLGASGANVLTFGAGSRLTVL.